This entry is about one T cell receptor beta chain. Method: immunoSEQ multiplex PCR; TCRdb's copy keeps in-frame clones and lacks some. The sample records roughly 260,000 clones, 90% being singletons. The data stem from a study of blood T cell repertoires in COVID-19. CDR3 length equals 13 residues. Trimming pared 0 bases from V and 4 bases from J, leaving 4 bases between. Germline loops: CDR1 MNHEY, CDR2 SMNVEV (reference sequence). The J gene is TRBJ2-1, the V gene TRBV27; D gene ambiguous. Specimen: peripheral blood. The sequence derives from a middle-aged woman with acute or convalescent COVID-19. The CDR3 nucleotides read TGTGCCAGCAGTTTATCCAGTTACAATGAGCAGTTCTTC. This gives the protein CASSLSSYNEQFF.